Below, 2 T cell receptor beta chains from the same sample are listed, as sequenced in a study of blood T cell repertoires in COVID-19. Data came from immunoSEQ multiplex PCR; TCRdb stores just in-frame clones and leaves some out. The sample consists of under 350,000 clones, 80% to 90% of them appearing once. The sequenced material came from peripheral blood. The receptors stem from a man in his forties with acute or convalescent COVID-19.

The chain's CDR3 is CASSQGVLLNSPLHF. Written as DNA, the CDR3 is TGTGCCAGCAGCCAAGGCGTCCTTCTTAATTCACCCCTCCACTTT. V usage is TRBV3-1 (or the pseudogene TRBV3-2) and J usage is TRBJ1-6; D call uncertain. Trimming cost V 1 base and J 6 bases, with 10 bases left between them. The CDR3 totals 15 residues. Looked up from germline, CDR1 is LGHDT and CDR2 is YNNKEL (reference sequence).

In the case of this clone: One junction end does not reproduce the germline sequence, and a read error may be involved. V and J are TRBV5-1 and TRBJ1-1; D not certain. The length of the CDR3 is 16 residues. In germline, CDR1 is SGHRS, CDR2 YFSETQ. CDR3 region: CASSLAMGQPNSEAFF. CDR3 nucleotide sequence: TGCGCCAGCAGCTTGGCCATGGGCCAACCCAACAGTGAAGCTTTCTTT.